These T cell receptor beta chains were read from a single sample in a study of CD8 T cells in Susac syndrome. TCRdb recomputed calls from the immunoSEQ multiplex PCR reads with MiXCR, one row per CDR3 protein. The data hold roughly 220,000 distinct CDR3 sequences, with less than 95% observed a single time. Specimen: CD4+ T cells from PBMCs. The receptors here all came from a human donor with Susac syndrome. CDR3s include the opening cysteine and the closing phenylalanine or tryptophan. Each record gives: V gene, clone size, J gene, D gene, CDR3 DNA, CDR3 protein. A D gene is named only where the DNA matches it firmly. Not every row has a clone size; where given, it reads once, few, many or a size class.

TRBV5-1	NA	TRBJ2-1	NA	TGCGCCAGCAGATTGGCCTGGGGTATTAGGGTTGACAATGAGCAGTTCTTC	CASRLAWGIRVDNEQFF
TRBV6-2/TRBV6-3	once	TRBJ2-3	NA	TGTGCCAGCTTGTGGGGGCCTAGCACAGATACGCAGTATTTT	CASLWGPSTDTQYF
TRBV29-1	once	TRBJ2-7	NA	TGCAGCGTCACCCTCCCGAGATCGACGGAAGAGCAGTACTTC	CSVTLPRSTEEQYF
TRBV14	NA	TRBJ2-5	TRBD2	TGTGCCAGCAGCTCCCGAACCGGGACTAGCGGGGGACGAGAGACCCAGTACTTC	CASSSRTGTSGGRETQYF
TRBV6-1	NA	TRBJ1-2	NA	TGTGCCAGCAGCTCTAACGACAGGCTGGAAGGCTATGGCTACACCTTC	CASSSNDRLEGYGYTF
TRBV6-6	NA	TRBJ1-2	NA	TGTGCCAGCACCTGGACAACCGGCTACACCTTC	CASTWTTGYTF
TRBV5-1	NA	TRBJ2-7	NA	TGCGCCAGCAGCCCGGGACTCCCATACGAGCAGTACTTC	CASSPGLPYEQYF
TRBV7-9	NA	TRBJ2-3	NA	TGTGCCAGCACGCTAGGGCGAATCAGGGCAGATACGCAGTATTTT	CASTLGRIRADTQYF
TRBV28	NA	TRBJ2-7	TRBD1	TGTGCCAGCAATGAACAGGGGAGCTCCTACGAGCAGTACTTC	CASNEQGSSYEQYF
TRBV11-1	once	TRBJ1-1	TRBD1	TGTGCCAGCACGCGACAGGGTACGAACACTGAAGCTTTCTTT	CASTRQGTNTEAFF
TRBV29-1	NA	TRBJ2-1	NA	TGCAGCGTACGCAGGGTCTACAATGAGCAGTTCTTC	CSVRRVYNEQFF